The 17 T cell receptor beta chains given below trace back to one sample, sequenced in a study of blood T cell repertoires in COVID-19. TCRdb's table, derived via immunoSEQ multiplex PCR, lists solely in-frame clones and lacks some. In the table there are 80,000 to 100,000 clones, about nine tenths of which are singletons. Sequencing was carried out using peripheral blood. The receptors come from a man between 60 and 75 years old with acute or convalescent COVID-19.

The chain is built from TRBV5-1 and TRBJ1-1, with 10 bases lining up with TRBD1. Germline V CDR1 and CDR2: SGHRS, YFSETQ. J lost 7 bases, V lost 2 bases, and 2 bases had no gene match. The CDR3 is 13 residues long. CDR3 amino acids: CASSLGQGGEAFF. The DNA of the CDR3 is TGCGCCAGCAGCTTAGGACAGGGGGGTGAAGCTTTCTTT.

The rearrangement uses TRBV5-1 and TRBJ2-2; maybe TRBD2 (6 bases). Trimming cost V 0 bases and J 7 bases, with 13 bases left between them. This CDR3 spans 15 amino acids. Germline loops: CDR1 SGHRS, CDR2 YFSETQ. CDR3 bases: TGCGCCAGCAGCTTGGATGTGGGGACTGACGGGGAGCTGTTTTTT. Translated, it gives CASSLDVGTDGELFF.

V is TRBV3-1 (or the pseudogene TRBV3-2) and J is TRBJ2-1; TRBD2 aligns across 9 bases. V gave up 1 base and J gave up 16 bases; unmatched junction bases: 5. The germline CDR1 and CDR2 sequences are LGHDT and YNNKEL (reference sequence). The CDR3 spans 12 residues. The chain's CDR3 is CASSQASGGSFF. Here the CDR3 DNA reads TGTGCCAGCAGCCAAGCCAGCGGGGGGTCCTTCTTC.

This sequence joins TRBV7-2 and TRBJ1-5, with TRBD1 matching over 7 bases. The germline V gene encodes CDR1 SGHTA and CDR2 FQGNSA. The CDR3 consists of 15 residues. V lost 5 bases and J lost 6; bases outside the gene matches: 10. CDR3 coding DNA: TGTGCCAGCAGCCTAGGGTGGCAGGGGGGTCAGCCCCAGCATTTT. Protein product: CASSLGWQGGQPQHF. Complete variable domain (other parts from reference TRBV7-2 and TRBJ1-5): GAGVSQSPSNKVTEKGKDVELRCDPISGHTALYWYRQSLGQGLEFLIYFQGNSAPDKSGLPSDRFSAERTGGSVSTLTIQRTQQEDSAVYLCASSLGWQGGQPQHFGDGTRLSIL.

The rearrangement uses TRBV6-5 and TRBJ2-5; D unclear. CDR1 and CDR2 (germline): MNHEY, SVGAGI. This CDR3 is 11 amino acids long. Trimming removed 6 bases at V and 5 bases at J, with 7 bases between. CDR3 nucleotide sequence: TGTGCCAGCAGCCGCAGGGAGACCCAGTACTTC. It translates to CASSRRETQYF.

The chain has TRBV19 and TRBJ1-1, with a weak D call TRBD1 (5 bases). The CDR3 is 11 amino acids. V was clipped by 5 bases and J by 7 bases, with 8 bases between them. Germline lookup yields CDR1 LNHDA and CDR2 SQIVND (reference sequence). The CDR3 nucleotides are TGTGCCAGTAGTGGGGGGGATGAAGCTTTCTTT. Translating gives CASSGGDEAFF.

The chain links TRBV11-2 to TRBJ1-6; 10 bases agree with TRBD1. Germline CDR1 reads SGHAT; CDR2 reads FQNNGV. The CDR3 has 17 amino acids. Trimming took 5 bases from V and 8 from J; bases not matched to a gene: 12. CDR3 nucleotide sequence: TGTGCCAGCAGCCCTGGGACAGGGGTGTTTTCACATTCACCCCTCCACTTT. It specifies CASSPGTGVFSHSPLHF.

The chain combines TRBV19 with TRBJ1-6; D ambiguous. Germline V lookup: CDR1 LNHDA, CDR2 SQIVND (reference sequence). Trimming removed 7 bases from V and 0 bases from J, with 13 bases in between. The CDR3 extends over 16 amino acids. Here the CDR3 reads CASTRHSSSYNSPLHF. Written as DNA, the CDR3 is TGTGCCAGTACCAGACACTCGAGCTCCTATAATTCACCCCTCCACTTT.

CDR3 DNA: TGTGCCAGCTCACCGTCCAGGGCAGAGCAGTTCTTC. Residues: CASSPSRAEQFF. The chain joins TRBV18 to TRBJ2-1, with D perhaps matching TRBD1 (5 bases). V was cut by 3 bases and J by 10 bases, with 10 bases left in between. Germline CDR1 and CDR2: KGHSH and LQKENI. This CDR3 has 12 residues.

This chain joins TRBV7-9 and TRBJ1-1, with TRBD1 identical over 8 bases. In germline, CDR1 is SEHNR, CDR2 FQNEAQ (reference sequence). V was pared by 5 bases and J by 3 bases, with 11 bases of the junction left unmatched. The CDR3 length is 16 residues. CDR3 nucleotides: TGTGCCAGCAGCCCAGAGGTAGGACAGGGAGACACTGAAGCTTTCTTT. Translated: CASSPEVGQGDTEAFF. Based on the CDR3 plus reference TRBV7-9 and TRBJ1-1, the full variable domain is DTGVSQNPRHKITKRGQNVTFRCDPISEHNRLYWYRQTLGQGPEFLTYFQNEAQLEKSRLLSDRFSAERPKGSFSTLEIQRTEQGDSAMYLCASSPEVGQGDTEAFFGQGTRLTVV.

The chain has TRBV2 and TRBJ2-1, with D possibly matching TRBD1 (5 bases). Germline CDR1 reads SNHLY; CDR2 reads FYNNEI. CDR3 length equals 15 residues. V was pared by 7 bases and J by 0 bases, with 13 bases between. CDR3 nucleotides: TGTGCCAGCACCCGGACATCGGGCTCCTACAATGAGCAGTTCTTC. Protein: CASTRTSGSYNEQFF. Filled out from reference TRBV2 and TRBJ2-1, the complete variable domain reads EPEVTQTPSHQVTQMGQEVILRCVPISNHLYFYWYRQILGQKVEFLVSFYNNEISEKSEIFDDQFSVERPDGSNFTLKIRSTKLEDSAMYFCASTRTSGSYNEQFFGPGTRLTVL.

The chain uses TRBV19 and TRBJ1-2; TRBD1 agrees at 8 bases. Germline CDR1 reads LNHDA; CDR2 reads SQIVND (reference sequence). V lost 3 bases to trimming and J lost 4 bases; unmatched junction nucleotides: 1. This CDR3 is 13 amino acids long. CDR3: CASSMTGVYGYTF. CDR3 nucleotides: TGTGCCAGTAGTATGACAGGGGTCTATGGCTACACCTTC. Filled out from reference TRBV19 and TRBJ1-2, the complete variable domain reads DGGITQSPKYLFRKEGQNVTLSCEQNLNHDAMYWYRQDPGQGLRLIYYSQIVNDFQKGDIAEGYSVSREKKESFPLTVTSAQKNPTAFYLCASSMTGVYGYTFGSGTRLTVV.

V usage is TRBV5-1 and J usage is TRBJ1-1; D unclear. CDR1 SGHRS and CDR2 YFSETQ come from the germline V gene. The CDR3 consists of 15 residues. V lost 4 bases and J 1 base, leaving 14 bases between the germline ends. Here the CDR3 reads CASSPRVGENTEAFF. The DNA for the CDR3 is TGCGCCAGCAGCCCCCGTGTGGGCGAGAACACTGAAGCTTTCTTT.

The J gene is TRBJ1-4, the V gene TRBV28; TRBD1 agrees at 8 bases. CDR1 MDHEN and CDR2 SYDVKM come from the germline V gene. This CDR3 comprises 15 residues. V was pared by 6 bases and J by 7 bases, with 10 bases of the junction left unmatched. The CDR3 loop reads CASRSGGPDLEKLFF. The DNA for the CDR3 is TGTGCCAGCAGATCAGGGGGCCCCGATCTTGAAAAACTGTTTTTT.

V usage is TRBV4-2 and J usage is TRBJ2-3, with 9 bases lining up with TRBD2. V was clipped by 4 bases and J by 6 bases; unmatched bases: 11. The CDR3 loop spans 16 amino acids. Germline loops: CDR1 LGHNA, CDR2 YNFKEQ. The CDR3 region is CASSPSGRGGTDTQYF. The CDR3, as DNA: TGTGCCAGCAGCCCGTCAGGGCGGGGGGGAACGGATACGCAGTATTTT.

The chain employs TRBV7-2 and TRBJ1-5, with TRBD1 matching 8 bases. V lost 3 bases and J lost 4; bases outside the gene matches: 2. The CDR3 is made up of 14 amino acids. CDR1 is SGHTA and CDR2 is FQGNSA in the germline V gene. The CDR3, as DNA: TGTGCCAGCAGCTTCAACAGGGGGAATCAGCCCCAGCATTTT. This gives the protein CASSFNRGNQPQHF.

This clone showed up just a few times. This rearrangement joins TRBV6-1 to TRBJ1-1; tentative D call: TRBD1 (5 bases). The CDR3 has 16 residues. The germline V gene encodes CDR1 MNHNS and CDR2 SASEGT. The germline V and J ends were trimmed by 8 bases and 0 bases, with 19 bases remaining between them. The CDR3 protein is CASCARQGLLNTEAFF. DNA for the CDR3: TGTGCCAGCTGTGCTCGCCAGGGTTTATTGAACACTGAAGCTTTCTTT.